Reported below is one T cell receptor beta chain. No cognate antigen has been identified for it. Base qualities are not at hand, and no much larger clone is one base apart. Library preparation was by the immunoSEQ multiplex PCR assay. Rearranged TCR beta chain sequences were amplified using the hsTCRB Kit according to the manufacturer's protocol. TCRB libraries were sequenced on an Illumina MiSeq. In the paper's pipeline: The kit vendor's proprietary platform handled demultiplexing, trimming and gene mapping. In TCRdb, the immuneACCESS table is reduced to in-frame sequences with V and J assigned. These tables do not hold every clone; where another copy was compared, an unresolved V gene accounts for under half, and the others remain unexplained. V and J calls and clone size are copied from that table; D and trimming were computed from the DNA. This sample holds 30,000 to 40,000 clones; roughly nine tenths were observed only once. Clones ranked in the top ten supply 2% to 2.5% of the sample.

The record originates from a study of a mutant IDH1 vaccine in newly diagnosed glioma (TCRdb year 2021). Broadly, across the study: Vaccination started 4-6 weeks after radiotherapy alone, or was given together with temozolomide cycles in the groups whose treatment included chemotherapy. Before enrollment, most patients had been given radiochemotherapy with temozolomide as standard therapy, while the rest had received either radiotherapy alone or temozolomide alone. For exploratory analyses, about 25 treated patients had longitudinal TCRB deep sequencing done wherever samples were available. Of the roughly 34 treated patients, about 62% were male and around 40% were female, and a mean age of about 37 years was recorded. Visit V12 was the week-35 safety follow-up and visit V13 was the week-47 end of study. Peripheral blood samples were drawn at six visits, namely V03 (baseline), V05, V07, V10, V12 and V13. General conclusions and limits of the study: Selection of PBMC samples for TCRB deep sequencing was based on availability. Pseudoprogression appeared unrelated to alterations in the top peripheral T cell clonotypes detected by TCRB sequencing. Immune responses induced by the vaccine were seen in approximately 92% of patients across multiple MHC alleles. The authors stated that sample limitations prevented analyses of patient blood samples from being reproduced.

Counted from cysteine to phenylalanine, this CDR3 has 15 amino acids. Only CDR3 DNA is held: 45 bases, read in frame from base 1. According to the germline V gene (reference sequence), CDR1 reads GTSNPN and CDR2 reads SVGIG. V ends up 2 bases short and J 5 bases short, with an unmatched junction base count of 8. The time point label here, explained by the study, means: week 47, end of study. Every vaccine dose consisted of 300 ug of a 20-mer mutant IDH1 peptide in Montanide, administered subcutaneously together with topical imiquimod. Patients received eight vaccinations in weeks 1, 3, 5, 7, 11, 15, 19 and 23, corresponding to visits V03 through V10. All donors had newly diagnosed IDH1-mutant astrocytomas of WHO grade 3 or 4 that showed loss of nuclear ATRX. The samples were drawn from NOA16, a multicentre, single-arm, open-label phase I trial in Germany that tested a mutant IDH1 peptide vaccine in humans for the first time. Genomic DNA for TCRB sequencing was extracted from EDTA blood using the DNeasy Blood and Tissue Kit.

The chain employs TRBV30 and TRBJ1-5, with 8 central nucleotides matching TRBD1. This TCR derives from a man in his forties with glioma. Here the sequenced sample was PBMCs, taken from a glioma patient whose treatment included an IDH1 peptide vaccine. The CDR3 region has the sequence CAWSKDGQGHQPQHF. The DNA sequence reads TGTGCCTGGAGTAAAGACGGACAGGGCCATCAGCCCCAGCATTTT.